The rows below give T cell receptor beta chains drawn from one sample of a study of cytomegalovirus exposure and HLA in healthy donors. The protocol was immunoSEQ multiplex PCR, while the TCRdb copy is restricted to in-frame clones and leaves out a portion. The profile shows some 130,000 clones, roughly three quarters of them singletons. Sequenced material: PBMCs. The receptors come from a young man in good health and CMV-seronegative. Both conserved end residues are part of each CDR3. Each record gives: CDR3 DNA, CDR3 protein, J gene, clone size, V gene, D gene. The D gene is left open where the match is weak. Clone size is stated in some rows and not others, as once, few, many or a class when expanded.

CDR3 DNA: TGTGCCAGTAGTATAGGGGGCGGGGAGTCGGAGACCCAGTACTTC; CDR3 protein: CASSIGGGESETQYF; J gene: TRBJ2-5; clone size: .; V gene: TRBV19; D gene: .
CDR3 DNA: TGTGCCAGCAGCGGACAGATCCAAGAGACCCAGTACTTC; CDR3 protein: CASSGQIQETQYF; J gene: TRBJ2-5; clone size: .; V gene: TRBV2; D gene: .
CDR3 DNA: TGTGCCAGCTCACCCTACGCCGAGCAGTACTTC; CDR3 protein: CASSPYAEQYF; J gene: TRBJ2-7; clone size: .; V gene: TRBV18; D gene: .
CDR3 DNA: TGTGCCAGCAGTTACAAGGGGGCATTGGGGGGAAACACCATATATTTT; CDR3 protein: CASSYKGALGGNTIYF; J gene: TRBJ1-3; clone size: .; V gene: TRBV6-6; D gene: TRBD1
CDR3 DNA: TGCAGCCCACATGCCCCCCGACTAGCGGGAGGCTACTACAATGAGCAGTTCTTC; CDR3 protein: CSPHAPRLAGGYYNEQFF; J gene: TRBJ2-1; clone size: .; V gene: TRBV29-1; D gene: TRBD2
CDR3 DNA: TGTGCCAGCAGCAGTCCGGGGACAGGGGACACTGAAGCTTTCTTT; CDR3 protein: CASSSPGTGDTEAFF; J gene: TRBJ1-1; clone size: .; V gene: TRBV7-9; D gene: TRBD1
CDR3 DNA: TGTGCCAGCAGCTTAACTCCTAGCGGGATGCATGAGCAGTTCTTC; CDR3 protein: CASSLTPSGMHEQFF; J gene: TRBJ2-1; clone size: .; V gene: TRBV7-9; D gene: TRBD2
CDR3 DNA: TGTGCCAGCAGTGGCTGGAACACAGGTACCCGGTACGAGCAGTACTTC; CDR3 protein: CASSGWNTGTRYEQYF; J gene: TRBJ2-7; clone size: .; V gene: TRBV27; D gene: .
CDR3 DNA: TGTGCCATCAGACCGACAGGCCCGGCGGCCCCTAGCACAGATACGCAGTATTTT; CDR3 protein: CAIRPTGPAAPSTDTQYF; J gene: TRBJ2-3; clone size: .; V gene: TRBV10-3; D gene: .
CDR3 DNA: TGTGCCAGTAGTTTACAGGGTGATACTGAAGCTTTCTTT; CDR3 protein: CASSLQGDTEAFF; J gene: TRBJ1-1; clone size: .; V gene: TRBV19; D gene: .
CDR3 DNA: TGTGCCAGCAGCGAGATAGGGGAAGGCGGCTCCATATATTTT; CDR3 protein: CASSEIGEGGSIYF; J gene: TRBJ1-3; clone size: .; V gene: TRBV9; D gene: .
CDR3 DNA: TGTGCCAGTAGAGAGCTAGCGGGAAGCACAGATACGCAGTATTTT; CDR3 protein: CASRELAGSTDTQYF; J gene: TRBJ2-3; clone size: .; V gene: TRBV19; D gene: TRBD2
CDR3 DNA: TGTGCCAGCAGCCAAGGGACTAGCGGGAGGGCGGGAAGGGAGACCCAGTACTTC; CDR3 protein: CASSQGTSGRAGRETQYF; J gene: TRBJ2-5; clone size: .; V gene: TRBV4-2; D gene: TRBD2
CDR3 DNA: TGTGCCAGTAGTATACACGAGCGGACCAATGAGCAGTTCTTC; CDR3 protein: CASSIHERTNEQFF; J gene: TRBJ2-1; clone size: .; V gene: TRBV19; D gene: .
CDR3 DNA: TGTGCCAGCAGCTCGGACACCTCCTCTGGAAACACCATATATTTT; CDR3 protein: CASSSDTSSGNTIYF; J gene: TRBJ1-3; clone size: .; V gene: TRBV5-4; D gene: .
CDR3 DNA: TGCGCCAGCAGCTTGGCTCCCAGCAGCGTACTAGGCGGGAGAGAGGCAGATACGCAGTATTTT; CDR3 protein: CASSLAPSSVLGGREADTQYF; J gene: TRBJ2-3; clone size: .; V gene: TRBV5-1; D gene: TRBD2
CDR3 DNA: TGCGCCAGCAACCCAGCGGGTACCTACGAGCAGTACTTC; CDR3 protein: CASNPAGTYEQYF; J gene: TRBJ2-7; clone size: .; V gene: TRBV10-2; D gene: .
CDR3 DNA: TGTGCCAGCCACGCTCAGATGAACACTGAAGCTTTCTTT; CDR3 protein: CASHAQMNTEAFF; J gene: TRBJ1-1; clone size: .; V gene: TRBV2; D gene: .
CDR3 DNA: TGTGCCAGCAGTGGCAGTTTTAGCCGTGAAGCTTTCTTT; CDR3 protein: CASSGSFSREAFF; J gene: TRBJ1-1; clone size: few; V gene: TRBV25-1; D gene: .
CDR3 DNA: TGCGCCAGCAGCGGAAGCCTCGGGACTAGCGGGATGAGCTCCTACAATGAGCAGTTCTTC; CDR3 protein: CASSGSLGTSGMSSYNEQFF; J gene: TRBJ2-1; clone size: few; V gene: TRBV10-2; D gene: TRBD2
CDR3 DNA: TGTGCCTGGAGTGCCGGACAGGGAGTGAACGAGCAGTACTTC; CDR3 protein: CAWSAGQGVNEQYF; J gene: TRBJ2-7; clone size: .; V gene: TRBV30; D gene: TRBD1
CDR3 DNA: TGCGCCAGCAGCCACAGGGATTCCCGCAATCAGCCCCAGCATTTT; CDR3 protein: CASSHRDSRNQPQHF; J gene: TRBJ1-5; clone size: .; V gene: TRBV4-1; D gene: .
CDR3 DNA: TGTGCCAGCATAGGACAGGGATTCGGTGGCTACACCTTC; CDR3 protein: CASIGQGFGGYTF; J gene: TRBJ1-2; clone size: few; V gene: TRBV21-1; D gene: .
CDR3 DNA: TGTGCCAGCAGGGCCGGGACAGGGACCTACGAGCAGTACTTC; CDR3 protein: CASRAGTGTYEQYF; J gene: TRBJ2-7; clone size: .; V gene: TRBV2; D gene: TRBD1
CDR3 DNA: TGTGCCTTACCCGGGGGGTCCACAGATACGCAGTATTTT; CDR3 protein: CALPGGSTDTQYF; J gene: TRBJ2-3; clone size: few; V gene: TRBV2; D gene: TRBD2
CDR3 DNA: TGTGCCAGTAGTAATCCGGGACAAGGCTCCTACAATGAGCAGTTCTTC; CDR3 protein: CASSNPGQGSYNEQFF; J gene: TRBJ2-1; clone size: .; V gene: TRBV19; D gene: .
CDR3 DNA: TGTGCCAGCAGTGAAAGGCCCCTCGGACTAAACTACGAGCAGTACTTC; CDR3 protein: CASSERPLGLNYEQYF; J gene: TRBJ2-7; clone size: few; V gene: TRBV2; D gene: .
CDR3 DNA: TGTGCCAGCAGTTTATTTGACAGAGCCTACGAGCAGTACTTC; CDR3 protein: CASSLFDRAYEQYF; J gene: TRBJ2-7; clone size: .; V gene: TRBV28; D gene: .
CDR3 DNA: TGTGCCAGCAGTCTTCAAGGACAGGGGGCCTACGAGCAGTACTTC; CDR3 protein: CASSLQGQGAYEQYF; J gene: TRBJ2-7; clone size: .; V gene: TRBV27; D gene: TRBD1
CDR3 DNA: TGTGCTAGTGGTCTCAGACTAGCGGGAGGCTCGAGCACCGGGGAGCTGTTTTTT; CDR3 protein: CASGLRLAGGSSTGELFF; J gene: TRBJ2-2; clone size: .; V gene: TRBV12-5; D gene: TRBD2
CDR3 DNA: TGTGCCAGCACGTTATCCCGAGCGGGCCGGCTCTACGAGCAGTACTTC; CDR3 protein: CASTLSRAGRLYEQYF; J gene: TRBJ2-7; clone size: once; V gene: TRBV9; D gene: .
CDR3 DNA: TGTGCCTGGAGGGGCAAGGAAAACTATGGCTACACCTTC; CDR3 protein: CAWRGKENYGYTF; J gene: TRBJ1-2; clone size: .; V gene: TRBV30; D gene: .
CDR3 DNA: TGCGCCAGCGGCGCGGCAACTAATGAAAAACTGTTTTTT; CDR3 protein: CASGAATNEKLFF; J gene: TRBJ1-4; clone size: .; V gene: TRBV5-1; D gene: .
CDR3 DNA: TGCGCCAGCAGCTTGGGGCAGGGCCAAGAGACCCAGTACTTC; CDR3 protein: CASSLGQGQETQYF; J gene: TRBJ2-5; clone size: .; V gene: TRBV5-1; D gene: .
CDR3 DNA: TGTGCCAGCAGCTGGGGACTATTGGCCGAGACCCAGTACTTC; CDR3 protein: CASSWGLLAETQYF; J gene: TRBJ2-5; clone size: few; V gene: TRBV11-1; D gene: TRBD2
CDR3 DNA: TGTGCCAGCAGCACGGGACAGGGCGTCAATCAGCCCCAGCATTTT; CDR3 protein: CASSTGQGVNQPQHF; J gene: TRBJ1-5; clone size: few; V gene: TRBV7-9; D gene: TRBD1
CDR3 DNA: TGCAGCGTTGAAGATGGTGGGACAGGGAGAGCTTTCTTT; CDR3 protein: CSVEDGGTGRAFF; J gene: TRBJ1-1; clone size: .; V gene: TRBV29-1; D gene: TRBD1
CDR3 DNA: TGTGCCAGCAACAGGGGGGGGAACACCGGGGAGCTGTTTTTT; CDR3 protein: CASNRGGNTGELFF; J gene: TRBJ2-2; clone size: .; V gene: TRBV28; D gene: .